This T cell receptor beta chain is from a study of blood T cells in healthy people across ages (dated by TCRdb to between 2014 and 2017). With respect to the entire study: Template switching captured roughly one uniquely barcoded TCR beta cDNA molecule per two T cells in model experiments. Age-related changes in TCR beta repertoire diversity were measured in the study by deep sequencing normalized with unique cDNA molecular identifiers. The donors were split into four age groups: young (average 16 years), middle-aged (more than 35), aged (approximately 59) and long-lived (roughly 77). Two additional independent replicas of 1 million unique cDNA reads from the same blood draw were analyzed for two donors (one aged 18 to 30 and one aged 80 or older). Paper-wide results and their limitations: Bulk unsorted PBMC profiling prevented conclusive comparison of naive and antigen-experienced compartments. Estimates of total diversity from one million sequenced T cells were regarded as lower bounds and underestimates. Compared with the aged group, the long-lived group had more naive CD4+ T cells, fewer expanded clones and increased TCR diversity, suggesting age selection. As age increased, observed TCR beta diversity per million T cells dropped in a roughly linear way, and a significant reduction was already evident by age 40. Because the CMV infection status of the donors was unknown, age-related changes in expanded clonotypes may potentially have been confounded. A strong correlation was found between observed TCR beta diversity and the percentage of naive T cells measured by flow cytometry.

Donors were 40 or so systemically healthy Caucasian individuals from Russia aged roughly 6 to 95 years. Each donor gave 8 to 10 milliliters of peripheral blood, drawn into EDTA-treated Vacutainer tubes. Ficoll-Paque density-gradient centrifugation was used to isolate PBMCs, with at least 6 million per sample. Trizol reagent was used to extract total RNA from PBMCs, with at least 5 micrograms per sample. Naive CD45RAhigh/CD27high T cell percentages were measured by flow cytometry on a PBMC aliquot from every donor. Preparation of the library involved 5' RACE. Sequencing relied on an Illumina HiSeq 2500. A second PCR of 7 to 11 cycles was performed with a sample-barcoded 5' primer and a J-beta primer mix. A template-switch 5' adaptor carrying 12 random nucleotides introduced a unique molecular identifier onto each TCR beta cDNA molecule. Each sample yielded at least 3 million CDR3-containing paired-end reads. First-strand cDNA synthesis was performed from all RNA using the Mint cDNA synthesis kit, with priming by a TRBC-specific oligonucleotide. All cDNA was treated with uracil-DNA glycosylase and then went through a first 18-cycle PCR with the universal primers M1SS and BC2_uni_R. The authors' analysis ran thus. For normalization, 1 million high-quality reads were randomly selected from each sample, with every read carrying a distinct molecular identifier. Reads with shared molecular identifiers were discarded instead of being binned into consensus sequences. MiTCR, run with a Q25 quality threshold and the strictest error-elimination algorithm, handled CDR3 identification, clonotype clustering and error correction. A nonparametric unseen species model with Euler transformation was used to estimate lower-bound total TCR beta diversity. Starting from the raw public reads, TCRdb applied fastp trimming at Q25, assembled clones with MiXCR and retained in-frame beta chains. For every CDR3 protein sequence, its rows merge into one entry that carries the most common genes and DNA. The V and J calls follow TCRdb's processing rather than the paper's. The sample table shows around 1,000,000 distinct CDR3 sequences, and roughly a quarter are seen once. About 0.69% of the sample comes from the top ten.

The germline V gene provides CDR1 MGHRA and CDR2 YSYEKL. The V end gives up 1 base and the J end 2 bases, leaving 7 bases in the junction not matched to a gene. From cysteine to phenylalanine, the CDR3 is 17 amino acids long. Only CDR3 DNA remains: 51 bases, in frame from the first base. Of note for this clonotype: The target of this receptor is not known. Base qualities are not at hand, and no much larger clone is one base apart.

The same sample was also studied in work on T cells of mothers and their children. From that second study: Donors were nine systemically healthy Caucasian individuals: three mothers and their six children. cDNA synthesis consumed the entire amount of extracted RNA, loaded at about 1.6 ug RNA in each 15 ul reaction. In the second PCR, the M1S primer added sample barcodes and 2-4 random nucleotides. More than 8 million TCR beta CDR3 reads were obtained from each mother, and about 3 million reads were obtained from each child. Thymic selection similarly shapes TCR recombination output in related and unrelated pairs, with minor effect from inherited differences. Normalized repertoire overlap was always slightly but never significantly higher in related than unrelated mother-child pairs. No persistent microchimeric T cell clones were found, with a detection sensitivity of approximately 110 clones per million clonotypes. To look for features that set related mother-child pairs apart from unrelated individuals, the researchers ran deep NGS to compare the TCR beta repertoires of mothers and children. On average, the children were roughly 11 +/- 4 years old, while the mothers were about 40 +/- 4 years old. Libraries were sequenced on Illumina HiSeq 2000 with 100+100 nt paired-end reads after adapter ligation with NEBNext reagents. Mother and child libraries were prepared a month apart and sequenced in separate runs to prevent cross-contamination. For each donor, somewhere between roughly 500,000 and 2,100,000 distinct TCR beta clonotypes were identified. Naive TCR beta clonotypes were estimated from low-frequency clonotypes matched to each donor's FACS-determined naive share, without sorting.

The sequencing sample was made of blood. This clonotype originated in a girl aged 2 to 9 in good health. The chain is assembled from TRBV4-1 and TRBJ1-4, and TRBD1 aligns with 7 junction nucleotides. The bases are TGCGCCAGCAGCCAAGGACAGGGTTCTCGTACTAATGAAAAACTGTTTTTT. It encodes CASSQGQGSRTNEKLFF.